Following are 27 T cell receptor beta chains from one sample sequenced in a study of blood T cells in healthy people across ages. With a J-beta primer mix and a sample-barcoded 5' primer, a second PCR ran 7 to 11 cycles. TCRdb re-analysed the 5' RACE reads in MiXCR, keeping a single row per CDR3 protein. Among about 1.4 million distinct CDR3 sequences, approximately 59% were seen once, and the ten largest hold over 6.5%. The sample was blood. These receptor sequences come from a man between 18 and 35 years old in good health.

Comment on this clonotype: The CDR3 end shows no conserved phenylalanine or tryptophan, and so a read error is likely. The chain recombines TRBV12-5 with TRBJ1-4; perhaps TRBD1 as D (6 bases). The CDR3 consists of 13 residues. Germline CDR1 is LGHNT and CDR2 is FRNRAP. Trimming stripped 8 bases from V and 6 bases from J, with 13 bases between. The CDR3 loop is CASPGVQDEKLFL. The CDR3 bases are TGTGCTAGTCCAGGGGTCCAGGATGAAAAACTGTTTCTT.

CDR3 loop: CSLSGTSDYNEQFF. The CDR3 coding sequence is TGCAGCCTATCCGGGACTAGCGACTACAATGAGCAGTTCTTC. V gene TRBV29-1 combines with J gene TRBJ2-1; TRBD2 aligns across 10 bases. Trimming removed 8 bases from V and 3 bases from J; junction bases left unmatched: 7. The CDR3 sequence is 14 residues long. Germline CDR1 is SQVTM and CDR2 is ANQGSEA.

The rearrangement joins TRBV20-1 to TRBJ1-1, with D unclear. CDR3 size: 11 residues. Germline CDR1 and CDR2: DFQATT and SNEGSKA (reference sequence). The CDR3 protein is CSPYTSAEAFF. CDR3 coding DNA: TGCAGCCCGTACACGAGCGCTGAAGCTTTCTTT.

This clonotype was counted between two and nine times. This chain uses TRBV12-3 or TRBV12-4 with TRBJ1-6; D is ambiguous. The CDR3 has 15 residues. V lost 3 bases, J lost 7 bases, and 13 bases lay in between. This chain's CDR3 is CASSLMEVGNSPLHF. CDR3 bases: TGTGCCAGCAGTTTGATGGAGGTTGGAAATTCACCCCTCCACTTT.

The rearrangement uses TRBV5-1 and TRBJ2-5; D perhaps matches TRBD1 (6 bases). The better agreement between TRBJ2-7 and the DNA end casts doubt on the J call. Germline CDR1 and CDR2: SGHRS and YFSETQ. This CDR3 is built from 13 residues. Written as DNA, the CDR3 is TGCGCCAGCCACCGGGACACCTCAAACGAGCAGTACTTC. Amino acids: CASHRDTSNEQYF.

The CDR3 DNA reads as TGTGCCAGCAGTGAACGAGGCCTGCCCTACAATGAGCAGTTCTTC. Its protein product is CASSERGLPYNEQFF. The gene calls are TRBV2 and TRBJ2-1; D ambiguous. Trimming shortened V by 2 bases and J by 2 bases, and 10 bases separated the two germline ends. The germline V gene has CDR1 SNHLY and CDR2 FYNNEI. This CDR3 comprises 15 residues.

Written as DNA, the CDR3 is TGCGCCAGCACCCCGGCCCCGGGGTTCTTGTCCTACGAGCAGTACTTC. It codes for CASTPAPGFLSYEQYF. The chain employs TRBV5-1 and TRBJ2-7; weak D call: TRBD2 (5 bases). The ends were cut back, 6 bases at V and 1 base at J, with 20 bases in the middle. Per germline, CDR1 SGHRS and CDR2 YFSETQ. The CDR3 loop spans 16 amino acids.

The chain employs TRBV21-1 and TRBJ1-6; the DNA was not used to check the table's D call, TRBD1. TRBV21-1 is a pseudogene. The CDR3 totals 15 residues. The chain's CDR3 is CASSKKGQLNSPLHF. The CDR3 DNA follows: TGTGCCAGCAGCAAAAAGGGACAGCTTAATTCACCCCTCCACTTT.

The V call is TRBV15, the J call TRBJ2-7, with D unresolved. This CDR3 region has 14 residues. The germline CDR1 and CDR2 sequences are LNHNV and YYDKDF (reference sequence). With 5 bases removed from V and 9 bases from J, the gap between germline ends came to 20 bases. CDR3 DNA: TGTGCCACCAGCTCCCGAACAGTCTCCAACGGGCAGTACTTC. Its protein product is CATSSRTVSNGQYF.

The chain combines TRBV28 with TRBJ2-5, with D possibly TRBD2 on 6 matching bases. This CDR3 comprises 17 residues. V lost 5 bases to trimming and J lost 0 bases, with 19 bases between them. CDR1 MDHEN and CDR2 SYDVKM come from the germline V gene. DNA of the CDR3: TGTGCCAGCAGTCCGCTCCGCCTTGGGGACTACCAAGAGACCCAGTACTTC. It codes for CASSPLRLGDYQETQYF.

This clonotype was picked up a small number of times. The chain recombines TRBV4-2 with TRBJ2-1; D not resolved. The CDR3 has 11 amino acids. Deletions cut 4 bases from V and 11 bases from J, with 9 bases between. The V gene's germline CDR1 is LGHNA and CDR2 YNFKEQ. The CDR3 DNA reads TGTGCCAGCAGCCGAAAAGGGAAGCAGTTCTTC. Encoded protein: CASSRKGKQFF.

V is TRBV20-1 and J is TRBJ2-5; D remains unclear. Trimming took off 1 base at V and 5 bases at J, with 11 bases between the two ends. The germline V gene encodes CDR1 DFQATT and CDR2 SNEGSKA (reference sequence). The CDR3 contains 13 residues. The CDR3 DNA reads as TGCAGTGCTAGAGTCGATGGGCGGGAGACCCAGTACTTC. Amino acid sequence: CSARVDGRETQYF.

This rearrangement joins TRBV29-1 to TRBJ2-7; D tentatively reads TRBD1 or TRBD2 (5 bases each). The CDR3 runs 12 residues. V was shortened by 2 bases and J by 1 base, with 6 bases between the two germline ends. Germline CDR1 SQVTM, CDR2 ANQGSEA. The CDR3: CSVEWGSYEQYF. The DNA for the CDR3 is TGCAGCGTTGAATGGGGGTCCTACGAGCAGTACTTC.

The chain uses TRBV10-3 and TRBJ2-5, with a weak D call TRBD2 (5 bases). This CDR3 is 15 amino acids long. The germline V gene has CDR1 ENHRY and CDR2 SYGVKD. Trimming removed 2 bases at V and 1 base at J, with 11 bases between. CDR3 nucleotide sequence: TGTGCCATCAGTGAGCGGGGAACCCCCCAAGAGACCCAGTACTTC. Its translation: CAISERGTPQETQYF.

This chain joins TRBV29-1 and TRBJ2-2, with 10 bases aligning to TRBD2. The V segment lost 3 bases and the J segment 4 bases; nucleotides outside the gene matches: 11. Germline loops: CDR1 SQVTM, CDR2 ANQGSEA. The CDR3 spans 17 residues. This CDR3 reads CSVEITSGRVGTGELFF. CDR3 nucleotide sequence: TGCAGCGTTGAGATAACGAGCGGGAGGGTCGGCACCGGGGAGCTGTTTTTT.

This chain uses TRBV10-1 with TRBJ2-1, with unresolved D. Germline V gives CDR1 WNHNN, CDR2 SYGVQD (reference sequence). Trimming shortened V by 5 bases and J by 5 bases, and 19 bases separated the two germline ends. The CDR3 totals 16 residues. The CDR3 is CASSPTPGPPNNEQFF. The DNA of the CDR3 is TGCGCCAGCAGTCCCACTCCCGGGCCCCCTAACAATGAGCAGTTCTTC.

The chain carries TRBV27 and TRBJ1-6; D unclear. This CDR3 spans 16 amino acids. Germline V gene sequence: CDR1 MNHEY, CDR2 SMNVEV (reference sequence). V was trimmed by 3 bases and J by 2 bases, leaving 11 bases between them. Written as DNA, the CDR3 is TGTGCCAGCAGTTTCGGGTGGAACGCCTATAATTCACCCCTCCACTTT. Its protein product is CASSFGWNAYNSPLHF.

The chain has TRBV7-2 and TRBJ1-6; 9 nucleotides agree with TRBD1. The CDR3 runs 16 residues. The trim removed 5 bases at V and 8 bases at J, leaving 10 bases unmatched. The germline gives CDR1 SGHTA, CDR2 FQGNSA. CDR3 DNA sequence: TGTGCCAGCAGCACTCGACAGGGGGTAAGACATTCACCCCTCCACTTT. It yields the protein CASSTRQGVRHSPLHF.

This chain links TRBV12-3 or TRBV12-4 with TRBJ2-4; weak D call: TRBD2 (5 bases). The J call may be incorrect, as the DNA end agrees better with TRBJ2-7. This CDR3 is 15 amino acids long. DNA for the CDR3: TGTGCCAGCAGTTTAATGGGAAGAGGGTTCTACGAGCAGTACTTC. Translated, it gives CASSLMGRGFYEQYF.

The V call is TRBV9, the J call TRBJ2-1, with D uncertain. Deletions cut 0 bases from V and 8 bases from J, with 12 bases between. Germline V gene lookup returns CDR1 SGDLS and CDR2 YYNGEE. This CDR3 has 14 amino acids. The CDR3 bases are TGTGCCAGCAGCGTAGCTGATAGCTGGTATGAGCAGTTCTTC. Amino acid sequence: CASSVADSWYEQFF.

This clonotype was observed a handful of times. J is TRBJ2-4 and V is TRBV27; D is uncertain. Germline CDR1 is MNHEY and CDR2 is SMNVEV (reference sequence). This CDR3 is built from 12 residues. V was trimmed by 4 bases and J by 6 bases, leaving 7 bases between them. CDR3 protein: CASSSPGNIQYF. The CDR3 DNA reads as TGTGCCAGCAGTTCGCCCGGAAACATTCAGTACTTC.

The chain combines TRBV20-1 with TRBJ2-7; D is possibly TRBD1 (5 bases). V was trimmed by 1 base and J by 0 bases, leaving 7 bases between them. There are 13 residues in the CDR3. CDR1 and CDR2 from the germline V gene are DFQATT and SNEGSKA (reference sequence). This chain's CDR3 is CSARGTTSYEQYF. The DNA for the CDR3 is TGCAGTGCTAGAGGGACAACCTCCTACGAGCAGTACTTC.

The rearrangement uses TRBV15 and TRBJ2-7; D ambiguous. V was shortened by 1 base and J by 7 bases, with 5 bases between the two germline ends. Germline lookup yields CDR1 LNHNV and CDR2 YYDKDF (reference sequence). The CDR3 consists of 11 residues. The DNA of the CDR3 is TGTGCCACCAGCAGAGCCGGGGAGCAGTACTTC. Translation gives CATSRAGEQYF.

The chain uses TRBV12-3 or TRBV12-4 and TRBJ2-3; 12 bases line up with TRBD2. After removal of 6 bases from V and 6 bases from J, the junction contained 7 bases not matched to a gene. CDR3 size: 15 residues. Here the CDR3 DNA reads TGTGCCAGCAGAAGGCTAACTAGCGGGGGGGATACGCAGTATTTT. This sequence encodes CASRRLTSGGDTQYF.

This clonotype was found a few times. CDR3 DNA sequence: TGTGCCAGCAGTTATTTGGCAGGTGATAACTATGGCTACACCTTC. The encoded protein is CASSYLAGDNYGYTF. The chain is built from TRBV6-5 and TRBJ1-2; the D is unclear. Trimming shortened V by 3 bases and J by 1 base, and 12 bases separated the two germline ends. Germline values: CDR1 MNHEY, CDR2 SVGAGI. The CDR3 is 15 residues long.

This clonotype turned up a few times. The rearrangement links TRBV7-2 to TRBJ1-4; the match to TRBD1 covers 9 bases. CDR1 SGHTA and CDR2 FQGNSA come from the germline V gene. The CDR3 runs to 15 residues. V lost 4 bases to trimming and J lost 8 bases; unmatched junction nucleotides: 8. CDR3: CASSSATGGREKLFF. The CDR3 bases are TGTGCCAGCAGCTCGGCGACAGGGGGACGGGAAAAACTGTTTTTT. Full variable domain (outside the CDR3, taken from reference TRBV7-2 and TRBJ1-4): GAGVSQSPSNKVTEKGKDVELRCDPISGHTALYWYRQSLGQGLEFLIYFQGNSAPDKSGLPSDRFSAERTGGSVSTLTIQRTQQEDSAVYLCASSSATGGREKLFFGSGTQLSVL.

The chain joins TRBV7-2 to TRBJ2-7; D not resolved. The J call may be faulty, since TRBJ2-5 better matches the DNA end. This CDR3 has 14 amino acids. CDR1 and CDR2 from the germline V gene are SGHTA and FQGNSA. Here the CDR3 reads CASSLPPQVETQYF. CDR3 nucleotide sequence: TGTGCCAGCAGCTTACCCCCACAAGTGGAGACCCAGTACTTC.